These 24 T cell receptor beta chains were all obtained from the same sample, sequenced in a study of OX40 agonist ivuxolimab in advanced cancers. Repertoires were generated with immunoSEQ multiplex PCR, while TCRdb's copy carries only in-frame clones and drops some. The sample has about 83,000 clones, about 90% seen once. The sample in question was CD4+ or CD8+ T cells sorted from blood, obtained in a trial of the OX40 agonist ivuxolimab. Receptor source: an adult with an advanced solid tumor such as melanoma, head and neck, liver or kidney cancer.

This clone was observed a handful of times. The chain combines TRBV10-2 with TRBJ2-3; TRBD2 matches 10 bases. The V gene's germline CDR1 is WSHSY and CDR2 SAAADI. J gave up 2 bases and V 4 bases, and 3 bases lay outside the gene matches. The CDR3 totals 15 residues. In DNA, the CDR3 is TGCGCCAGCAGTGCGCTAGCGGGGGCCACAGATACGCAGTATTTT. Protein product: CASSALAGATDTQYF.

A single count supports this clone. The V gene is TRBV5-5, the J gene TRBJ1-2, with 7 bases identical to TRBD1. The V gene end was trimmed by 0 bases and the J gene end by 4 bases; junction bases not matched to a gene: 15. Germline assignment: CDR1 SGHKS and CDR2 YYEKEE (reference sequence). The CDR3 contains 18 residues. The CDR3 DNA sequence: TGTGCCAGCAGCTTGGTAAACACCGCCGGGACAGACTCCTATGGCTACACCTTC. It specifies CASSLVNTAGTDSYGYTF.

The V and J genes are TRBV4-2 and TRBJ2-1; 11 nucleotides match TRBD2. Germline V CDR1 and CDR2: LGHNA, YNFKEQ. Germline trimming cut 2 bases from V and 8 bases from J; bases unmatched to any gene: 20. This CDR3 region has 20 residues. CDR3 DNA: TGTGCCAGCAGCCAAAGGTCAGGGACTAGCGGACCAAAGTTTGGAGATGAGCAGTTCTTC. This encodes CASSQRSGTSGPKFGDEQFF.

This clone was found once. The rearrangement joins TRBV28 to TRBJ1-3; D might be TRBD1 (5 bases). Trimming removed 3 bases at V and 2 bases at J, with 8 bases between. CDR3 size: 14 residues. The V gene's germline CDR1 is MDHEN and CDR2 SYDVKM. The DNA of the CDR3 is TGTGCCAGCAGTTTCGGGGGGGCTGGAAACACCATATATTTT. Encoded protein: CASSFGGAGNTIYF.

The J gene is TRBJ2-5, the V gene TRBV7-9; 7 bases line up with TRBD2. The CDR3 runs 15 residues. The V gene end was trimmed by 3 bases and the J gene end by 4 bases; junction bases not matched to a gene: 8. Germline V lookup: CDR1 SEHNR, CDR2 FQNEAQ (reference sequence). This CDR3 reads CASSFRRDYTETQYF. CDR3 DNA sequence: TGTGCCAGCAGCTTCAGGAGGGACTACACAGAGACCCAGTACTTC.

This clone was observed a few times. In the same sample, other DNA sequences code for this CDR3. The CDR3 DNA reads as TGTGCCAGCAGTTTAAATCAGCCCCAGCATTTT. It translates to CASSLNQPQHF. The chain couples TRBV6-5 to TRBJ1-5; D not certain. The CDR3 sequence is 11 residues long. Per the germline V gene, CDR1 is MNHEY and CDR2 is SVGAGI. V was shortened by 4 bases and J by 4 bases, with 2 bases between the two germline ends.

Concerning this clone itself: The same CDR3 also results from other DNA sequences found in this sample. V and J are TRBV27 and TRBJ2-3, with D uncertain. CDR1 and CDR2 (germline): MNHEY, SMNVEV (reference sequence). V was clipped by 6 bases and J by 2 bases, with 3 bases between them. This CDR3 spans 11 amino acids. The DNA for the CDR3 is TGTGCCAGCAGCAACACAGATACGCAGTATTTT. Translating gives CASSNTDTQYF.

The CDR3 here is CASSYGYEQYF. CDR3 DNA sequence: TGTGCCAGTAGTTATGGGTACGAGCAGTACTTC. The chain is built from TRBV19 and TRBJ2-7; D gene uncertain. The CDR3 spans 11 residues. CDR1 is LNHDA and CDR2 is SQIVND in the germline V gene (reference sequence). Trimming shortened V by 5 bases and J by 4 bases, and 6 bases separated the two germline ends. Based on the CDR3 plus reference TRBV19 and TRBJ2-7, the full variable domain is DGGITQSPKYLFRKEGQNVTLSCEQNLNHDAMYWYRQDPGQGLRLIYYSQIVNDFQKGDIAEGYSVSREKKESFPLTVTSAQKNPTAFYLCASSYGYEQYFGPGTRLTVT.

The chain joins TRBV6-1 to TRBJ2-7; 11 bases are a match to TRBD1. The CDR3 sequence is 17 residues long. Germline loops: CDR1 MNHNS, CDR2 SASEGT. V trimming: 1 base; J trimming: 2 bases; junction bases outside the gene matches: 7. CDR3 loop: CASSEETWGQGAYEQYF. The DNA of the CDR3 is TGTGCCAGCAGTGAAGAAACTTGGGGACAGGGGGCCTACGAGCAGTACTTC.

This rearrangement joins TRBV6-6 to TRBJ1-4; D remains ambiguous. Germline V gene sequence: CDR1 MNHNY, CDR2 SVGAGI (reference sequence). V gave up 0 bases and J gave up 7 bases, with 3 bases separating them. The CDR3 is 12 residues long. CDR3 sequence (DNA): TGTGCCAGCAGTTACTCCGGTGAAAAACTGTTTTTT. Residues: CASSYSGEKLFF.

The rearrangement links TRBV19 to TRBJ2-7; no clear D. Trimming shortened V by 5 bases and J by 2 bases, and 10 bases separated the two germline ends. Germline CDR1 LNHDA, CDR2 SQIVND (reference sequence). This CDR3 comprises 13 residues. The CDR3 nucleotides read TGTGCCAGTAGTGCCAGTGTGACCTACGAGCAGTACTTC. It yields the protein CASSASVTYEQYF.

The chain carries TRBV27 and TRBJ2-6; perhaps TRBD2 as D (6 bases). The CDR3 runs 16 residues. The germline V gene has CDR1 MNHEY and CDR2 SMNVEV (reference sequence). With 5 bases removed from V and 0 bases from J, the gap between germline ends came to 11 bases. The CDR3 spells CASSRDGGSGANVLTF. CDR3 nucleotide sequence: TGTGCCAGCAGTCGGGACGGGGGCTCTGGGGCCAACGTCCTGACTTTC.

With respect to this clone: A read error may produce the germline difference seen at one junction end. This rearrangement joins TRBV9 to TRBJ2-1; weak D call: TRBD1 (6 bases). CDR1 is SGDLS, CDR2 YYNGEE, per germline. The CDR3 sequence is 12 residues long. The CDR3 nucleotides are TGTGCCAGCAGCGTAGGAGGGGGACCCCAGATCTTC. Encoded protein: CASSVGGGPQIF.

The gene calls are TRBV6-5 and TRBJ1-1; 10 nucleotides align to TRBD1. From germline, CDR1 is MNHEY and CDR2 SVGAGI. The V gene end was trimmed by 5 bases and the J gene end by 10 bases; junction bases not matched to a gene: 7. The CDR3 has 13 amino acids. The CDR3 is CASSVPGQGTAFF. In nucleotides, the CDR3 is TGTGCCAGCAGTGTACCGGGACAGGGGACAGCTTTCTTT.

The CDR3 DNA reads TGTGCCAGCAGCTTAGGTCCGGGGAGCGTTAATGAGCAGTTCTTC. It codes for CASSLGPGSVNEQFF. This chain joins TRBV13 and TRBJ2-1; D possibly corresponds to TRBD2 (5 bases). The germline V and J ends were trimmed by 0 bases and 7 bases, with 13 bases remaining between them. The germline V gene has CDR1 PRHDT and CDR2 FYEKMQ (reference sequence). This CDR3 has 15 residues.

This rearrangement joins TRBV6-5 to TRBJ1-4; TRBD1 is a possible D gene (6 bases). Germline lookup yields CDR1 MNHEY and CDR2 SVGAGI. The length of the CDR3 is 13 residues. V shed 1 base and J shed 12 bases, with 12 bases lying between them. CDR3 DNA sequence: TGTGCCAGCAGTTACTATACAGGGCGGCAACTGTTTTTT. This codes for CASSYYTGRQLFF.

The chain couples TRBV4-2 to TRBJ1-1; weak D call: TRBD1 (5 bases). This CDR3 is 16 amino acids long. Germline lookup yields CDR1 LGHNA and CDR2 YNFKEQ. Trimming cost V 2 bases and J 2 bases, with 15 bases left between them. The CDR3 DNA is TGTGCCAGCAGCCAATTCCAGGGCGCCATTAACACTGAAGCTTTCTTT. Its translation: CASSQFQGAINTEAFF.

The rearrangement uses TRBV4-1 and TRBJ2-7; tentative D call: TRBD1 (8 bases). The CDR3 runs to 16 residues. Looked up from germline, CDR1 is MGHRA and CDR2 is YSYEKL. V lost 0 bases, J lost 5 bases, and 17 bases lay in between. Written as DNA, the CDR3 is TGCGCCAGCAGCCAAGATCGGGGGGCAGGGGGCGACGAGCAGTACTTC. Its protein is CASSQDRGAGGDEQYF.

This clone was recorded a few times. CDR3 sequence: CASRPLAGIYNEQFF. Here the CDR3 DNA reads TGTGCCAGCAGACCTCTAGCGGGGATATACAATGAGCAGTTCTTC. The chain links TRBV27 to TRBJ2-1; 9 nucleotides agree with TRBD2. Trimming removed 6 bases from V and 4 bases from J; junction bases left unmatched: 7. This CDR3 has 15 residues. Germline values: CDR1 MNHEY, CDR2 SMNVEV (reference sequence).

The V call is TRBV30, the J call TRBJ2-4; 14 bases match TRBD2. CDR1 is GTSNPN and CDR2 is SVGIG in the germline V gene (reference sequence). Trimming at V came to 1 base and at J to 8 bases, leaving 1 base not matched to a gene. This CDR3 spans 14 amino acids. The CDR3 here is CAWSGTSGRYIQYF. CDR3 in DNA: TGTGCCTGGAGTGGGACTAGCGGGAGGTACATTCAGTACTTC.

The CDR3 DNA reads TGTGCCAGCAAAGTTTTCAACACAGATACGCAGTATTTT. This sequence encodes CASKVFNTDTQYF. J is TRBJ2-3 and V is TRBV6-5; the D is unclear. V was pared by 7 bases and J by 2 bases, with 10 bases between. The CDR3 contains 13 residues. Germline assignment: CDR1 MNHEY and CDR2 SVGAGI.

The chain uses TRBV11-2 and TRBJ2-7; maybe TRBD2 (5 bases). The germline gives CDR1 SGHAT, CDR2 FQNNGV. V lost 2 bases, J lost 6 bases, and 8 bases lay in between. CDR3 length equals 12 residues. CDR3 region: CASSLPRGEQYF. The DNA of the CDR3 is TGTGCCAGCAGCTTACCACGGGGCGAGCAGTACTTC.

The chain employs TRBV27 and TRBJ1-5, with 9 bases lining up with TRBD1. From germline, CDR1 is MNHEY and CDR2 SMNVEV (reference sequence). CDR3 length: 14 amino acids. Germline trimming cut 5 bases from V and 5 bases from J; bases unmatched to any gene: 4. CDR3 bases: TGTGCCAGCAGTCCCGGGACAGGGTATCAGCCCCAGCATTTT. It encodes CASSPGTGYQPQHF.

The chain carries TRBV5-1 and TRBJ1-1; 9 bases match TRBD1. This CDR3 contains 15 residues. From germline, CDR1 is SGHRS and CDR2 YFSETQ. V dropped 4 bases and J dropped 5; count of bases not matched to a gene: 9. CDR3 amino acids: CASSNLQGAGTEAFF. Here the CDR3 DNA reads TGCGCCAGCAGCAACTTACAGGGGGCAGGGACTGAAGCTTTCTTT.